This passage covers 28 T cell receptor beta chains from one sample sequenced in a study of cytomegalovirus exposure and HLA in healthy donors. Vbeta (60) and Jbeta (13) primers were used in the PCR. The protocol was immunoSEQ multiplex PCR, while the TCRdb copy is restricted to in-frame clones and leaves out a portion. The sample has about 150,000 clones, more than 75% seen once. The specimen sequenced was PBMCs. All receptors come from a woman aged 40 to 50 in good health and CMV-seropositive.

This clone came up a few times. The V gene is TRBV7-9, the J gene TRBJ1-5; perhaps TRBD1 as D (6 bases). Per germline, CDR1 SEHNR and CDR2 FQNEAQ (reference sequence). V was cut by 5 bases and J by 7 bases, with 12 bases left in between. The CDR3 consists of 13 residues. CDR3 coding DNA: TGTGCCAGCAGCCAGGGGCCGAGACAGCCCCAGCATTTT. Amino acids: CASSQGPRQPQHF.

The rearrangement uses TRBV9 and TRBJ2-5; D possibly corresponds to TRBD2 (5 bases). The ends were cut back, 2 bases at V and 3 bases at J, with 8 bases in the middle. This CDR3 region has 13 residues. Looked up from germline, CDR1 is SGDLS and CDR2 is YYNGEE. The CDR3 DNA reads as TGTGCCAGCAGCGTGGAGAGGGAAGAGACCCAGTACTTC. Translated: CASSVEREETQYF.

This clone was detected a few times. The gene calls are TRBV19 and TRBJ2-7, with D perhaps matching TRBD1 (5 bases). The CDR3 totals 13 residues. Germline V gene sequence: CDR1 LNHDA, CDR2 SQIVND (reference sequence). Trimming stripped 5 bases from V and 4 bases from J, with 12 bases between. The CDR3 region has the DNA TGTGCCAGTAGTCTCGACAGCCTATACGAGCAGTACTTC. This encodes CASSLDSLYEQYF.

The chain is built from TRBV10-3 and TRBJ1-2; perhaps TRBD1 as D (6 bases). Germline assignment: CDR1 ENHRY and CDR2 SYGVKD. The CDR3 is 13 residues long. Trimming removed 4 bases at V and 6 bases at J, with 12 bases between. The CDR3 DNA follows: TGTGCCATCAGTGCCCGACAGGAGCATGGCTACACCTTC. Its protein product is CAISARQEHGYTF.

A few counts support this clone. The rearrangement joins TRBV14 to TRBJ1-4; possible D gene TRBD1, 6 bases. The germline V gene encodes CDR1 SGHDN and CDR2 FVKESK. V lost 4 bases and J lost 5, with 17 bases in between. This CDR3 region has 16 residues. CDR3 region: CASSPYYDRPNEKLFF. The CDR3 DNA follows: TGTGCCAGCAGCCCGTATTACGACAGGCCGAATGAAAAACTGTTTTTT.

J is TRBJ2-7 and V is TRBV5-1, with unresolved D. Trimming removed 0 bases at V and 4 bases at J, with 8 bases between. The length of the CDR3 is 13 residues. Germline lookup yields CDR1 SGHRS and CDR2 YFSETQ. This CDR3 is CASSLESGYEQYF. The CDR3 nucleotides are TGCGCCAGCAGCTTGGAATCAGGTTACGAGCAGTACTTC.

This CDR3 is CASSPKKLAGLPGETQYF. CDR3 DNA sequence: TGTGCCAGCAGCCCGAAAAAACTAGCGGGGCTACCGGGGGAGACCCAGTACTTC. The rearrangement uses TRBV5-4 and TRBJ2-5, with 10 nucleotides matching TRBD2. The ends lost 4 bases at V and 5 bases at J; junction bases unmatched: 17. The germline CDR1 and CDR2 sequences are SGHNT and YYREEE (reference sequence). This CDR3 contains 18 residues.

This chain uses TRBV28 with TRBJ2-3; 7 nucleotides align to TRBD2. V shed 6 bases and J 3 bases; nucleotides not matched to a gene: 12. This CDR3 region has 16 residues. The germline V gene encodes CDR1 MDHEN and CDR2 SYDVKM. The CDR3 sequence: CASSRGGGSWTDTQYF. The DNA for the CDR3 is TGTGCCAGCAGCCGAGGCGGCGGGAGCTGGACAGATACGCAGTATTTT.

Written as DNA, the CDR3 is TGTGCCAGCAGCCCTGACCTCCCGGGGAGAGAAAAACTGTTTTTT. Protein: CASSPDLPGREKLFF. V is TRBV2 and J is TRBJ1-4; D not certain. From germline, CDR1 is SNHLY and CDR2 FYNNEI. V shed 6 bases and J shed 8 bases, with 19 bases lying between them. This CDR3 comprises 15 residues. The full variable domain, in which reference TRBV2 and TRBJ1-4 provide the parts outside the CDR3, is EPEVTQTPSHQVTQMGQEVILRCVPISNHLYFYWYRQILGQKVEFLVSFYNNEISEKSEIFDDQFSVERPDGSNFTLKIRSTKLEDSAMYFCASSPDLPGREKLFFGSGTQLSVL.

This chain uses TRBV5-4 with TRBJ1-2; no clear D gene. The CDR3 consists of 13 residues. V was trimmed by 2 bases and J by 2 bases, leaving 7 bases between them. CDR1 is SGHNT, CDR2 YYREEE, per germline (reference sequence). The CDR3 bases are TGTGCCAGCAGCTTCGGAGGGAACTATGGCTACACCTTC. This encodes CASSFGGNYGYTF.

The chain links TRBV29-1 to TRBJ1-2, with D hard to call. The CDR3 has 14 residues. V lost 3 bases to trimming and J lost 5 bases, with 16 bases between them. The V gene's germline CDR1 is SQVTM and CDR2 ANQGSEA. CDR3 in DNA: TGCAGCGTTGATGCGGCAGATCACGGGTATGGCTACACCTTC. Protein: CSVDAADHGYGYTF.

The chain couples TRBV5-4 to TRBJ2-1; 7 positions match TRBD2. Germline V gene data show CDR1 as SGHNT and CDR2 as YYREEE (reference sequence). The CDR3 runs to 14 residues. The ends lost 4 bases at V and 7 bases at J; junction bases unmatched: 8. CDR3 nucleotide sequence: TGTGCCAGCAGCCCCCCGGCTAGCGGTAATGAGCAGTTCTTC. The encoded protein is CASSPPASGNEQFF.

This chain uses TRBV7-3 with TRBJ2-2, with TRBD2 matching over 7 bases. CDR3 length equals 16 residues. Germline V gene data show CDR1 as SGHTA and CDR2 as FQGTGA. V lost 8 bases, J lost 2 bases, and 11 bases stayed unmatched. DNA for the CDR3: TGTGCCAGCTCGGGGGGACCCGAACGTAACACCGGGGAGCTGTTTTTT. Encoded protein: CASSGGPERNTGELFF. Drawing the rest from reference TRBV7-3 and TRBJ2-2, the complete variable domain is GAGVSQTPSNKVTEKGKYVELRCDPISGHTALYWYRQSLGQGPEFLIYFQGTGAADDSGLPNDRFFAVRPEGSVSTLKIQRTERGDSAVYLCASSGGPERNTGELFFGEGSRLTVL.

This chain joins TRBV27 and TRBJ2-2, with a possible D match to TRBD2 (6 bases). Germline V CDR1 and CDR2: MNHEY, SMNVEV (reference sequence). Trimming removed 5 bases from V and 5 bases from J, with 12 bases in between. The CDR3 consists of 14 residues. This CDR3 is CASSTTRSTGELFF. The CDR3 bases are TGTGCCAGCAGTACGACTAGATCTACCGGGGAGCTGTTTTTT.

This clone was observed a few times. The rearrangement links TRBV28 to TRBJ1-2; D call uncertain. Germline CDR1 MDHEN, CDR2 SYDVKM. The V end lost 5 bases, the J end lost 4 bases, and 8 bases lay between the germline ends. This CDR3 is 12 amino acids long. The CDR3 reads CASSKDFYGYTF. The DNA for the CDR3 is TGTGCCAGCAGTAAGGACTTCTATGGCTACACCTTC.

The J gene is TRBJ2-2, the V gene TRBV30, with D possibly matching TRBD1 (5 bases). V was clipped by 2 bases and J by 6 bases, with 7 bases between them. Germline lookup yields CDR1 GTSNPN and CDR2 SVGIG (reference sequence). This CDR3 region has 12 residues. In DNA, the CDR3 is TGTGCCTGGAGTTTACAGGCCGGGGAGCTGTTTTTT. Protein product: CAWSLQAGELFF. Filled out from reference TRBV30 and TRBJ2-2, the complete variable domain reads SQTIHQWPATLVQPVGSPLSLECTVEGTSNPNLYWYRQAAGRGLQLLFYSVGIGQISSEVPQNLSASRPQDRQFILSSKKLLLSDSGFYLCAWSLQAGELFFGEGSRLTVL.

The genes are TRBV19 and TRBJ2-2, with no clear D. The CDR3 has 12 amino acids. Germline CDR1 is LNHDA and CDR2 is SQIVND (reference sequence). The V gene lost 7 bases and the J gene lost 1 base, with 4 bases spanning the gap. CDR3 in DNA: TGTGCCAGTAACTGGAACACCGGGGAGCTGTTTTTT. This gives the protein CASNWNTGELFF.

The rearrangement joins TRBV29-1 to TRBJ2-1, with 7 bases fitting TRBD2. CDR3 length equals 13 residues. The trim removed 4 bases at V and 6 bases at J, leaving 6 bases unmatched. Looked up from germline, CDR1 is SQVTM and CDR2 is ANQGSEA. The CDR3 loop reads CSVVAGVINEQFF. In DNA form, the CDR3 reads TGCAGCGTTGTTGCGGGAGTTATCAATGAGCAGTTCTTC.

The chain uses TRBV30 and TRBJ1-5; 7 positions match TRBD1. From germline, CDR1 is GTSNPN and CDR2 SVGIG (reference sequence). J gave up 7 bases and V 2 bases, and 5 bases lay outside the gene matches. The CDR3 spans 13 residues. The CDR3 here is CAWSSQGGQPQHF. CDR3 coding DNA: TGTGCCTGGAGTTCCCAGGGGGGACAGCCCCAGCATTTT.

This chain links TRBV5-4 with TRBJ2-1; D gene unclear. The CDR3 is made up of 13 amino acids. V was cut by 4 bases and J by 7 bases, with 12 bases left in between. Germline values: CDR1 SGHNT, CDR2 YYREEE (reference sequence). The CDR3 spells CASSRTLTNEQFF. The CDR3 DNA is TGTGCCAGCAGCCGCACTTTAACGAATGAGCAGTTCTTC.

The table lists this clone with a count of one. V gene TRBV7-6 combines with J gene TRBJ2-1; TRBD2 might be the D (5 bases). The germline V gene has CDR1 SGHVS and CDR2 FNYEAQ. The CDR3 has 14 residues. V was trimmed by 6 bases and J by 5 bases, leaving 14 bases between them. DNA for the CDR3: TGTGCCAGCAGAAAAACCACGGGAAACAATGAGCAGTTCTTC. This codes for CASRKTTGNNEQFF.

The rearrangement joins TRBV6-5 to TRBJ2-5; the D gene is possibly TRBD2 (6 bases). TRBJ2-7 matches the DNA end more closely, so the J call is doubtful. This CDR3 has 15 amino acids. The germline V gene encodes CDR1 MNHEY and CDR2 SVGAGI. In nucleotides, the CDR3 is TGTGCCAGCAACGTTGGACTAAAATCCAACTACGAGCAGTACTTC. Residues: CASNVGLKSNYEQYF.

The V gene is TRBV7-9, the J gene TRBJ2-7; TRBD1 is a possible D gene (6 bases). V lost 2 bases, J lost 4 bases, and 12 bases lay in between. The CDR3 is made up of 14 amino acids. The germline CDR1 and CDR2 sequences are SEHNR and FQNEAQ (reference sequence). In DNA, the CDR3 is TGTGCCAGCAGCTTACCAGGGGCTATATACGAGCAGTACTTC. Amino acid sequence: CASSLPGAIYEQYF.

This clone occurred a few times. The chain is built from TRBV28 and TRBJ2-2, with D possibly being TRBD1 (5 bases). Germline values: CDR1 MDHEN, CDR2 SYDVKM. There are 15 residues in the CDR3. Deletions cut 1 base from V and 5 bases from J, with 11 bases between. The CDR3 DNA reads TGTGCCAGCAGTTTATTGGCCAGGGCTACCGGGGAGCTGTTTTTT. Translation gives CASSLLARATGELFF.

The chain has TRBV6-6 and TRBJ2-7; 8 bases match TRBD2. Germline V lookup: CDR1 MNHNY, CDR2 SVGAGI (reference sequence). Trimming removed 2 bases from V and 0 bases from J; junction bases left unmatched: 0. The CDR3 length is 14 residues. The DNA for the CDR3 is TGTGCCAGCAGTTACGGGACTAGCTCCTACGAGCAGTACTTC. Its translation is CASSYGTSSYEQYF.

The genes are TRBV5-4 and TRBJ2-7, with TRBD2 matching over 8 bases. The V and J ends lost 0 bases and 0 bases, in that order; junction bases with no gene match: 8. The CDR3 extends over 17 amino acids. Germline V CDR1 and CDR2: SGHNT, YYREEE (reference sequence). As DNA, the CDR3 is TGTGCCAGCAGCTTGGTTAGGGCTAGCGGGTACTCCTACGAGCAGTACTTC. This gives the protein CASSLVRASGYSYEQYF. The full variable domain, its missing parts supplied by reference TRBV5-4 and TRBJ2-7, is ETGVTQSPTHLIKTRGQQVTLRCSSQSGHNTVSWYQQALGQGPQFIFQYYREEENGRGNFPPRFSGLQFPNYSSELNVNALELDDSALYLCASSLVRASGYSYEQYFGPGTRLTVT.

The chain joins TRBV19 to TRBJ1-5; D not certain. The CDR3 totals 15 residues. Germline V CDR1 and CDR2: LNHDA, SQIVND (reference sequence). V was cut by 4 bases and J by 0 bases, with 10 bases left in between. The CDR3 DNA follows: TGTGCCAGTAGTAGGGCCCCTCATAGCAATCAGCCCCAGCATTTT. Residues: CASSRAPHSNQPQHF.

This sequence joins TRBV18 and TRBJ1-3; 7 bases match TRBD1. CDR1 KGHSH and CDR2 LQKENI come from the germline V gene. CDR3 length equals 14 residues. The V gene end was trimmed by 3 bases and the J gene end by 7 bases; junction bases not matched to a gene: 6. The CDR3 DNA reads TGTGCCAGCTCACCCGGGACAGATACGAACACCATATATTTT. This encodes CASSPGTDTNTIYF. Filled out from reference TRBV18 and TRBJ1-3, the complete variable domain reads NAGVMQNPRHLVRRRGQEARLRCSPMKGHSHVYWYRQLPEEGLKFMVYLQKENIIDESGMPKERFSAEFPKEGPSILRIQQVVRGDSAAYFCASSPGTDTNTIYFGEGSWLTVV.